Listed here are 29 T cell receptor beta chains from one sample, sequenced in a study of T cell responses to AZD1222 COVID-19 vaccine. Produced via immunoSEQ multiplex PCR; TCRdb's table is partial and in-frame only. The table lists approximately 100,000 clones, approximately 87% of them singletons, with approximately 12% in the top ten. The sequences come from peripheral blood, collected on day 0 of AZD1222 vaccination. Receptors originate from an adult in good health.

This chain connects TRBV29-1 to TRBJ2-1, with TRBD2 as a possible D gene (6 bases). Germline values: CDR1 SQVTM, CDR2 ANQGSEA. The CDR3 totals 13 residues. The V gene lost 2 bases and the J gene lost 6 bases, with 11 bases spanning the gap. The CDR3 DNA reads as TGCAGCGTTGAAACGGGAGTCTCCAATGAGCAGTTCTTC. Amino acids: CSVETGVSNEQFF.

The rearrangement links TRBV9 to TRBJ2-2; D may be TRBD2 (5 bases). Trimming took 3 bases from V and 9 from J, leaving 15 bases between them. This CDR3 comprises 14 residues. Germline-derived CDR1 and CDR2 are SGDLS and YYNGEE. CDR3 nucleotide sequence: TGTGCCAGCAGCGCCCCGCCTCGGGATAGGGAGCTGTTTTTT. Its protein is CASSAPPRDRELFF.

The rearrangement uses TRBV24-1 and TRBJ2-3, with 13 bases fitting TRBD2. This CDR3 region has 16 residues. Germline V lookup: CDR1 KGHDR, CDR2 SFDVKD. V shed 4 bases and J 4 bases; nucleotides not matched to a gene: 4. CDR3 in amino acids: CATSDWTSGSSDTQYF. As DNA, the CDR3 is TGTGCCACCAGTGACTGGACTAGCGGGAGCTCAGATACGCAGTATTTT.

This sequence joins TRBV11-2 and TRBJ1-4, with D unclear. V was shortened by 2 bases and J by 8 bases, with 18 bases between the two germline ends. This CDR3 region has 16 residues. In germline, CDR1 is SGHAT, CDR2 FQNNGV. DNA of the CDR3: TGTGCCAGCAGCTTAATGGGTCGAAAGGGAGGAGAAAAACTGTTTTTT. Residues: CASSLMGRKGGEKLFF.

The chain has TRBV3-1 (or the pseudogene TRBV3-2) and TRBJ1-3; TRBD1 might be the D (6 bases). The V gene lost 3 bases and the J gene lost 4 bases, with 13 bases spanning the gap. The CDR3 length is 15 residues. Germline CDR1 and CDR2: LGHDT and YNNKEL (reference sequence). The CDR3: CASSQLGDTGNTIYF. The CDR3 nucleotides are TGTGCCAGCAGCCAGCTAGGGGACACGGGAAACACCATATATTTT.

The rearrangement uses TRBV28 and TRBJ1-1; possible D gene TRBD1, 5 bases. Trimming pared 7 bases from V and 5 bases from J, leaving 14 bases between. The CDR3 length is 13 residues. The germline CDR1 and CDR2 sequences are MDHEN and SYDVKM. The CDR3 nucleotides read TGTGCCAGCATGCGGACACTGAGTACTGAAGCTTTCTTT. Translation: CASMRTLSTEAFF.

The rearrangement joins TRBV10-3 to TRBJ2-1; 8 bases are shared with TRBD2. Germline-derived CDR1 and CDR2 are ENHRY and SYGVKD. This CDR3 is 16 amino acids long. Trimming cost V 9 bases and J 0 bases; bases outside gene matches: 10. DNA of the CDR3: TGTGCCATTGCGAATTTAGCGGGGAGCTCCTACAATGAGCAGTTCTTC. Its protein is CAIANLAGSSYNEQFF.

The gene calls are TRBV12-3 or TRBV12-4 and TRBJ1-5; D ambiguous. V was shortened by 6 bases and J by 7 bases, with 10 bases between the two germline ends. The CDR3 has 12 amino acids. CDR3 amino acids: CASSRQAQPQHF. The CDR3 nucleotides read TGTGCCAGCAGCCGCCAGGCGCAGCCCCAGCATTTT.

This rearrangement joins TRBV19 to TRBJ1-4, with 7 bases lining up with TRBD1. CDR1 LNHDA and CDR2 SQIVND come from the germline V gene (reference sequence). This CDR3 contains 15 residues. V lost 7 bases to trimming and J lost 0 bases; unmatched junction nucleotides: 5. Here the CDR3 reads CASKDRPPTNEKLFF. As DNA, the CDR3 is TGTGCCAGTAAGGACAGGCCTCCAACTAATGAAAAACTGTTTTTT.

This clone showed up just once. This CDR3 is CASSLDSSSSYEQYF. DNA of the CDR3: TGTGCCAGCAGCTTAGATTCGAGTAGCTCCTACGAGCAGTACTTC. This chain joins TRBV11-3 and TRBJ2-7; D is uncertain. The CDR3 runs 15 residues. V gave up 0 bases and J gave up 0 bases, with 9 bases separating them. Per the germline V gene, CDR1 is SGHNT and CDR2 is YENEEA.

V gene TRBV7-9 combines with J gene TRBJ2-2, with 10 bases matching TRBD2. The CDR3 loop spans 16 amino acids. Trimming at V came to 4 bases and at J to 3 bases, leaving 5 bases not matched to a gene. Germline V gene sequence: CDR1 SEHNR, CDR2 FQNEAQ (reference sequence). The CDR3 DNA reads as TGTGCCAGCAGCTCCAGCGGGAGGGGCTACACCGGGGAGCTGTTTTTT. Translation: CASSSSGRGYTGELFF.

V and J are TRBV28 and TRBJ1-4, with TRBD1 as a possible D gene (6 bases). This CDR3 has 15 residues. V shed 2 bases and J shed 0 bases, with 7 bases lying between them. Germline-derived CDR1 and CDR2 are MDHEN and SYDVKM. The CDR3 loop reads CASSLQGPTNEKLFF. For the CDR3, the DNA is TGTGCCAGCAGTTTACAGGGGCCAACTAATGAAAAACTGTTTTTT.

The CDR3 bases are TGTGCCTCAGGGAGGGGAAGCGGGGAGCTGTTTTTT. This sequence encodes CASGRGSGELFF. The chain carries TRBV24-1 and TRBJ2-2, with 7 bases matching TRBD2. This CDR3 region has 12 residues. Germline CDR1 KGHDR, CDR2 SFDVKD. Trimming took 12 bases from V and 7 from J; bases not matched to a gene: 7.

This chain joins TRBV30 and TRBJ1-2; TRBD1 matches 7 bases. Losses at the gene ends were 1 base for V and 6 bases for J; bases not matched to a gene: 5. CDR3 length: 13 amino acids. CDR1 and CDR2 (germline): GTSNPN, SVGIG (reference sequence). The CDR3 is CAWSARGGNGYTF. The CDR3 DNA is TGTGCCTGGAGTGCTCGAGGGGGCAATGGCTACACCTTC.

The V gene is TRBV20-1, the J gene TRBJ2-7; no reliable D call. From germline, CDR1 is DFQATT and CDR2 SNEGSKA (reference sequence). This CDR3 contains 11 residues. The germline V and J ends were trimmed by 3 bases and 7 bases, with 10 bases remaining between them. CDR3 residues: CSASVLEEQYF. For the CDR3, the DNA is TGCAGTGCTAGTGTCTTGGAGGAGCAGTACTTC.

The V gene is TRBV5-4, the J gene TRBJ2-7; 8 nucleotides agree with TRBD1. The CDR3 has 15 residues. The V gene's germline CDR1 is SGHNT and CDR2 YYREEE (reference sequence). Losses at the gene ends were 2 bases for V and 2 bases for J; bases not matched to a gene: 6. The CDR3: CASSLVGQGTYEQYF. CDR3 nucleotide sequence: TGTGCCAGCAGCTTAGTCGGACAGGGAACCTACGAGCAGTACTTC.

CDR3 protein: CASSQDRGSSYTF. Here the CDR3 DNA reads TGTGCCAGCAGTCAGGACAGGGGTAGTAGCTACACCTTC. This chain uses TRBV7-2 with TRBJ1-2; the match to TRBD1 covers 9 bases. The CDR3 contains 13 residues. From germline, CDR1 is SGHTA and CDR2 FQGNSA. Losses at the gene ends were 6 bases for V and 9 bases for J; bases not matched to a gene: 8.

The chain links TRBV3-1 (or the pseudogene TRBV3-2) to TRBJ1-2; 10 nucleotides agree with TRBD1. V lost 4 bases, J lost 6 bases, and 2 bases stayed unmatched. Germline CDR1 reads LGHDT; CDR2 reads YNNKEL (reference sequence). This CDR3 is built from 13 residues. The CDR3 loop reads CASSPTGGHGYTF. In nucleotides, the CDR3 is TGTGCCAGCAGCCCGACAGGGGGCCATGGCTACACCTTC.

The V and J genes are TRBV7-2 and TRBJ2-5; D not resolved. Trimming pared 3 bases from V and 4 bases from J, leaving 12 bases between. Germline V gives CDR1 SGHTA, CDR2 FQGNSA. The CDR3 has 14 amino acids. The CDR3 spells CASSFPNSRETQYF. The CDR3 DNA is TGTGCCAGCAGCTTCCCCAATAGCCGAGAGACCCAGTACTTC.

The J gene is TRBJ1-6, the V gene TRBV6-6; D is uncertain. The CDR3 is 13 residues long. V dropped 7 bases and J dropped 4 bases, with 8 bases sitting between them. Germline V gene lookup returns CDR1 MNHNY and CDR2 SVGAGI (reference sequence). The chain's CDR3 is CASTGLYNSPLHF. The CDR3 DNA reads TGTGCCAGCACTGGCTTATATAATTCACCCCTCCACTTT.

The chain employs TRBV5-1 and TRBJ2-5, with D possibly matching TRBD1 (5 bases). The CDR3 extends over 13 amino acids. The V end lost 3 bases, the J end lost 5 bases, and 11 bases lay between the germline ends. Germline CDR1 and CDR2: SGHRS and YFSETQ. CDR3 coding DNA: TGCGCCAGCAGCTCTCAGGGTATCGAGACCCAGTACTTC. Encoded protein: CASSSQGIETQYF.

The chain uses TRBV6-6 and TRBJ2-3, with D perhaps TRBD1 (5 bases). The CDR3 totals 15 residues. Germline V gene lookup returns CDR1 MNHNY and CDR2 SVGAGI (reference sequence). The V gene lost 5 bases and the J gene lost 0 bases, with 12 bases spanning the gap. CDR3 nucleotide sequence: TGTGCCAGCAGTGACAGACATCCAAGCACAGATACGCAGTATTTT. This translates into CASSDRHPSTDTQYF.

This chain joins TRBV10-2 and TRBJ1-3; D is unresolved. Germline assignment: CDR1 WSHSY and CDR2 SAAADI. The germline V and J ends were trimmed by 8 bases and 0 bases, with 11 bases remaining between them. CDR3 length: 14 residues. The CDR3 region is CASSLGGSGNTIYF. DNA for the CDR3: TGCGCCAGCTCCCTCGGTGGCTCTGGAAACACCATATATTTT.

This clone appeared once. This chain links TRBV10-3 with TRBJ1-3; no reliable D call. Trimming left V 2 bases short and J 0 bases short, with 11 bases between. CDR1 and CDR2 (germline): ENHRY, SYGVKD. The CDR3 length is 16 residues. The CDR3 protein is CAISEAGEISGNTIYF. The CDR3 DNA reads TGTGCCATCAGTGAGGCTGGGGAAATCTCTGGAAACACCATATATTTT.

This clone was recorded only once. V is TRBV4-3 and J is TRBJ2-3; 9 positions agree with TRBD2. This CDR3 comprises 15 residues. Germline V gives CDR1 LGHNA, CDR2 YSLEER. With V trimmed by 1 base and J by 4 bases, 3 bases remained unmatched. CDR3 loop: CASSQGGRAADTQYF. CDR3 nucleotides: TGCGCCAGCAGCCAAGGCGGGAGGGCCGCAGATACGCAGTATTTT.

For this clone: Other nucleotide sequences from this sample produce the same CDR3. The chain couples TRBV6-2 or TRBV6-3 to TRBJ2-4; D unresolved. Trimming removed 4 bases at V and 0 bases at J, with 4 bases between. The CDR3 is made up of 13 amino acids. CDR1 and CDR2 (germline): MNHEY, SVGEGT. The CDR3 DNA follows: TGTGCCAGCAGTTTCCTAGCCAAAAACATTCAGTACTTC. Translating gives CASSFLAKNIQYF.

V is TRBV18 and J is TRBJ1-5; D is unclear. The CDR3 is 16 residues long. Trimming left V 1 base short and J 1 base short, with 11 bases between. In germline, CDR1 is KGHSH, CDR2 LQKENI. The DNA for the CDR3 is TGTGCCAGCTCACCACAGGAGGCTGAGAGCAATCAGCCCCAGCATTTT. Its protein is CASSPQEAESNQPQHF.

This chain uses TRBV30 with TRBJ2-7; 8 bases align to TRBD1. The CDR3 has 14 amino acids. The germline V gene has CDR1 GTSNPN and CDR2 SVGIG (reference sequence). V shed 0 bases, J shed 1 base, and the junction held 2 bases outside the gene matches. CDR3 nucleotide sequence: TGTGCCTGGAGTGTGGGGACAGGATCCTACGAGCAGTACTTC. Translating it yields CAWSVGTGSYEQYF.

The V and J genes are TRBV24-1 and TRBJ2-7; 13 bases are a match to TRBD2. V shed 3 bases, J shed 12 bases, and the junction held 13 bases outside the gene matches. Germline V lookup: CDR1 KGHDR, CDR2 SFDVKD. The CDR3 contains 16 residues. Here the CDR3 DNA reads TGTGCCACCAGTGATCAAGATACTAGCGGGAGGGCCCGGATGTACTTC. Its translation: CATSDQDTSGRARMYF.